The present entry profiles one T cell receptor beta chain with its context. CDR1 is MNHEY, CDR2 SMNVEV, per germline (reference sequence). CDR3 length: 15 residues. Reprocessing the 5' RACE reads, TCRdb reports a single entry for every CDR3 protein and omits DNA. The table for this sample gives around 410,000 distinct CDR3 sequences. The entry originates in a study of monozygotic twins with inflammatory bowel disease. The source is a human donor with ulcerative colitis or Crohn's disease, or a healthy co-twin of an affected twin (not recorded which). This sequence joins TRBV27 and TRBJ1-2; TCRdb designates TRBD1, a call that cannot be tested without DNA. The source material was blood. The CDR3 spells CASSFLSGADYGYTF.